The subject of this entry is one T cell receptor beta chain. The antigen is not known. The PCR contained 60 Vbeta and 13 Jbeta primers. The table came from immunoSEQ multiplex PCR; TCRdb's copy has only in-frame clones and leaves some out. This table holds tens of thousands of clones, over 65% found once. The data are from a study of cytomegalovirus exposure and HLA in healthy donors. Study observations and caveats: Most of the TCR beta V segments (in an earlier analysis) were productive either about 87% or about 30% of the time. Whilst most TCR sequences proved rare, a subset of public TCRs occurred across many donors. Reports described diagnosis of cytomegalovirus status by the classifier as highly specific and sensitive. Association of 16,951 TCR beta sequences with HLA alleles was found at 0.05 false discovery rate in a later analysis.

Material: PBMCs. The sequence derives from a human donor in good health.

The DNA for the CDR3 is TGTGCCAGCAGCTCGCGGACAGGGAAAACGGGAAAACTGTTTTTT. Translating it yields CASSSRTGKTGKLFF. The chain links TRBV7-2 to TRBJ1-4; TRBD1 matches at 8 bases. This CDR3 is 15 amino acids long. Trimming cost V 4 bases and J 10 bases; bases outside gene matches: 11. CDR1 and CDR2 from the germline V gene are SGHTA and FQGNSA.